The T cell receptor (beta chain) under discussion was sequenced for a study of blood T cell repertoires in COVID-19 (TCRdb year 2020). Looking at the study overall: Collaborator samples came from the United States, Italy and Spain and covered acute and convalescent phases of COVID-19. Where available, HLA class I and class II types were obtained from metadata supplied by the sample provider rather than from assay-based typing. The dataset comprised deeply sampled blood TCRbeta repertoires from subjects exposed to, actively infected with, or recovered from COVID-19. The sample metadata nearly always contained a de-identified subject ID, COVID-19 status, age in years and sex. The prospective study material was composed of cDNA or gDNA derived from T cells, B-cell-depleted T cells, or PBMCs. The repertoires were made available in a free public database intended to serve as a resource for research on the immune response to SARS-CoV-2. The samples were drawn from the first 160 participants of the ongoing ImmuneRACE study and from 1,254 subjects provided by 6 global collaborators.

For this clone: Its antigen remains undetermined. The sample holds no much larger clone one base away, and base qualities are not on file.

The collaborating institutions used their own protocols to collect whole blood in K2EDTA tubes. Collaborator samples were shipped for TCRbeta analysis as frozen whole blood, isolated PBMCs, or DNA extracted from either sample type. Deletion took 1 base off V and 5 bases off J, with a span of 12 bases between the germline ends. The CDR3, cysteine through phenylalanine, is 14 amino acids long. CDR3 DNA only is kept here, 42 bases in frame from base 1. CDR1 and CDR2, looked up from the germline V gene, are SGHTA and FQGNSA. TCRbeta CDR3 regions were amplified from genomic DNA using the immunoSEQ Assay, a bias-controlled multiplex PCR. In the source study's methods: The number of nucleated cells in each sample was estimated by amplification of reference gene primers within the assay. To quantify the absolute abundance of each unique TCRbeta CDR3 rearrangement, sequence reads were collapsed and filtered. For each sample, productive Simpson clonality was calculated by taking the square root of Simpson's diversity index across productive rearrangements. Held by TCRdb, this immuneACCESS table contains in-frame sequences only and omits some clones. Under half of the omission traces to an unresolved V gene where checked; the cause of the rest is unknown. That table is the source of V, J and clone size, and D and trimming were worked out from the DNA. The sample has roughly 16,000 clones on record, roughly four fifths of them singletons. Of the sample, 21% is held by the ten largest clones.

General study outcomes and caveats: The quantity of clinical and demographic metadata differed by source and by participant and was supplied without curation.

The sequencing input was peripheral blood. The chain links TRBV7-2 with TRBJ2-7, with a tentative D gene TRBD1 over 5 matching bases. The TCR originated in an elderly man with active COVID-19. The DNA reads TGTGCCAGCAGCTTAGGAAAGGGGTGGCACGAGCAGTACTTC. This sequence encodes CASSLGKGWHEQYF.